This is a list of T cell receptor beta chains from one sample in a study of cytomegalovirus exposure and HLA in healthy donors. The table came from immunoSEQ multiplex PCR; TCRdb's copy has only in-frame clones and leaves some out. Here the sample spans tens of thousands of clones, approximately 86% being singletons. Sequenced input: PBMCs. All receptors derive from a man under 40 in good health and CMV-seropositive. Both conserved end residues are part of each CDR3. The D gene is left open where the match is weak. Clone size is not always given. Where it is, it says once, few, many or a class for expanded clones.

>TRBV10-1|-|-|TRBJ2-7
TGCGCCAGCAGTGAGTCGCTGACAGGCGGTGAGCAGTACTTC
CASSESLTGGEQYF
>TRBV5-1|TRBD1|-|TRBJ2-1
TGCGCCAGCAGCTTGAGGACAGGTAACGATGAGCAGTTCTTC
CASSLRTGNDEQFF
>TRBV7-9|TRBD2|once|TRBJ2-7
TGTGCCAGCAGCCCATCCAGCGGGATTCTTGACGAGCAGTACTTC
CASSPSSGILDEQYF
>TRBV5-1|TRBD2|-|TRBJ2-3
TGCGCCAGCAGCTACGACCGCCTAGGGACTAGCGGCTACACAGATACGCAGTATTTT
CASSYDRLGTSGYTDTQYF
>TRBV7-9|TRBD1|-|TRBJ2-7
TGTGCCAGCAGCTTAGGGGACAGGAACTACGAGCAGTACTTC
CASSLGDRNYEQYF
>TRBV28|-|-|TRBJ2-7
TGTGCCAGCAGTTTCCCCGGGACCTACGAGCAGTACTTC
CASSFPGTYEQYF
>TRBV25-1|TRBD2|few|TRBJ2-3
TGTGCCAGCGGGACCGAGGGCGGGAGTACGGATACGCAGTATTTT
CASGTEGGSTDTQYF
>TRBV6-4|TRBD2|-|TRBJ2-7
TGTGCCAGCAGTAGCGGGAGGGACGAGCAGTACTTC
CASSSGRDEQYF
>TRBV7-6|TRBD2|-|TRBJ2-2
TGTGCCAGCAAAAAAATGCTGGCTAGCGGGAGATCCGGGGAGCTGTTTTTT
CASKKMLASGRSGELFF
>TRBV7-9|TRBD1|-|TRBJ1-5
TGTGCCAGCAGCTCCAACGACAGGGCTTCATGGCCCCAGCATTTT
CASSSNDRASWPQHF
>TRBV5-6|-|-|TRBJ2-7
TGTGCCAGCAGCTTTGGGCACAACGAGCAGTACTTC
CASSFGHNEQYF
>TRBV28|TRBD1|-|TRBJ1-1
TGTGCCAGCAGCCCAGGACAGGGAGCTTTCTTT
CASSPGQGAFF
>TRBV2|TRBD1|-|TRBJ2-7
TGTGCCAGCAGATTTATTTCTCAGGGGGCCCCCTACGAGCAGTACTTC
CASRFISQGAPYEQYF
>TRBV7-8|TRBD1|-|TRBJ2-2
TGTGCCAGCAGCAAAGGGGGCTCGGGCACCGGGGAGCTGTTTTTT
CASSKGGSGTGELFF
>TRBV4-1|-|-|TRBJ2-3
TGCGCCAGCAGCCAAGTGGTACTAGCTAGTCCAGATACGCAGTATTTT
CASSQVVLASPDTQYF
>TRBV5-6|-|-|TRBJ1-5
TGTGCCAGCAGCTTCCGGCAGGAAAAATATAGCAATCAGCCCCAGCATTTT
CASSFRQEKYSNQPQHF
>TRBV2|-|-|TRBJ1-3
TGTGCCAGCAGAGAGCAGGGGTACTCTGGAAACACCATATATTTT
CASREQGYSGNTIYF
>TRBV27|-|-|TRBJ2-1
TGTGCCAGCGTCGATGTTAGTTATGAGCAGTTCTTC
CASVDVSYEQFF
>TRBV7-9|TRBD1|-|TRBJ2-5
TGTGCCAGCAGTCGAGGGGTCAGGGGGGAGACCCAGTACTTC
CASSRGVRGETQYF
>TRBV27|TRBD2|-|TRBJ2-1
TGTGCCAGCAGCTCCCGCTTTAGCGGGCCCCTTAATGAGCAGTTCTTC
CASSSRFSGPLNEQFF
>TRBV30|-|-|TRBJ1-2
TGTGCCTGGAGTACCGAGTTCGGGGTTGATGGCTACACCTTC
CAWSTEFGVDGYTF
>TRBV2|TRBD2|-|TRBJ2-1
TGTGCCAGCAGTGATGGGCTAGCGGATAATGAGCAGTTCTTC
CASSDGLADNEQFF
>TRBV16|TRBD2|-|TRBJ2-5
TGTGCCAGCAGCCAATCAGGTCCCGGATTAGCGGGAGAGACCCAGTACTTC
CASSQSGPGLAGETQYF
>TRBV4-1|-|-|TRBJ2-3
TGCGCCAGCAGCCAAGCGGATAGCGGAGATACGCAGTATTTT
CASSQADSGDTQYF
>TRBV28|TRBD1|-|TRBJ1-4
TGTGCCAGCAGTATAACAGGGGTGGCTGAAAAACTGTTTTTT
CASSITGVAEKLFF
>TRBV6-5|-|-|TRBJ1-1
TGTGCCAGCAGTTCGCACAGGACCAAGAACACTGAAGCTTTCTTT
CASSSHRTKNTEAFF
>TRBV6-5|-|-|TRBJ1-5
TGTGCCAGCAGTTACTCCAGGTATAGCAATCAGCCCCAGCATTTT
CASSYSRYSNQPQHF
>TRBV7-9|TRBD2|-|TRBJ2-1
TGTGCCACCCATAGTGCGGGAGTGTCCTACAATGAGCAGTTCTTC
CATHSAGVSYNEQFF
>TRBV5-1|-|-|TRBJ2-5
TGCGCCAGCAGCTTGTCGCGCGGGGATGGAGAGACCCAGTACTTC
CASSLSRGDGETQYF
>TRBV4-2|-|-|TRBJ2-2
TGTGCCAGCAGCCAATCGACGGGGAACACCGGGGAGCTGTTTTTT
CASSQSTGNTGELFF
>TRBV4-1|TRBD1|-|TRBJ2-7
TGCGCCAGCAGCCAAGGAGGGACAGGACCCACCTACGAGCAGTACTTC
CASSQGGTGPTYEQYF
>TRBV11-2|TRBD2|-|TRBJ2-1
TGTGCCAGCAGCTCCACTAGCGACTACAATGAGCAGTTCTTC
CASSSTSDYNEQFF
>TRBV21-1|-|-|TRBJ2-7
TGTGCCAGCAGCCCACAGGGAAGCGACGAGCAGTACTTC
CASSPQGSDEQYF
>TRBV7-9|TRBD1|-|TRBJ2-3
TGTGCCAGCAGCGAGAGCCTGGACAGGGAATACACAGATACGCAGTATTTT
CASSESLDREYTDTQYF